This T cell receptor (beta chain) was captured in a study of early T cells in non-severe SARS-CoV-2 infection. On the study more broadly: It was bulk RNA from unsorted whole blood that was sequenced, and the chains were unpaired.

Per the germline V gene, CDR1 is SQVTM and CDR2 is ANQGSEA. V shed 4 bases and J shed 5 bases, with 8 bases lying between them. The CDR3 totals 11 residues. Individual cDNA molecules carried attached unique molecular identifiers. MiXCR, applied by TCRdb to the 5' RACE reads, yields one record per CDR3 protein. This sample yields 50,000 to 65,000 distinct CDR3 sequences, of which roughly an eighth are seen a single time; roughly 1.4% belongs to the top ten. This clonotype was observed a handful of times. The source material was whole blood. This TCR came from an adult who was a healthcare worker with PCR-confirmed SARS-CoV-2 infection or an uninfected control (not recorded which). V usage is TRBV29-1 and J usage is TRBJ1-1; D remains unclear. The CDR3 spells CSVVRLTEAFF. The CDR3 bases are TGCAGCGTTGTCAGGTTGACTGAAGCTTTCTTT.